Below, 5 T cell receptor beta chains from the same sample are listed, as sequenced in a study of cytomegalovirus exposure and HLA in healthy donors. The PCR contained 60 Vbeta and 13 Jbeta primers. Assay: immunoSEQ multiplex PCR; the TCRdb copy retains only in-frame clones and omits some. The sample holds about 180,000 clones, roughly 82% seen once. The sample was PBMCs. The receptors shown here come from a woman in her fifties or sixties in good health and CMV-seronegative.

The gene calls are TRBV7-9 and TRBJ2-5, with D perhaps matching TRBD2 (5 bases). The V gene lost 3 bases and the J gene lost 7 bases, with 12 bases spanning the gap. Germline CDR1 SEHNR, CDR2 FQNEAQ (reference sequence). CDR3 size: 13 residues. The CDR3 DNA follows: TGTGCCAGCAGCTTTGGAGGTGAGGGGACCCAGTACTTC. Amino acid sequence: CASSFGGEGTQYF.

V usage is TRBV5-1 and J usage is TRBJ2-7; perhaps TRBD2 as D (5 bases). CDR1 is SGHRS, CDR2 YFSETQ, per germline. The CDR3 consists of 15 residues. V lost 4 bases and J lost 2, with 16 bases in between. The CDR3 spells CASSLPSGSPYEQYF. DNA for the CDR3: TGCGCCAGCAGCCTCCCCAGTGGGAGTCCCTACGAGCAGTACTTC.

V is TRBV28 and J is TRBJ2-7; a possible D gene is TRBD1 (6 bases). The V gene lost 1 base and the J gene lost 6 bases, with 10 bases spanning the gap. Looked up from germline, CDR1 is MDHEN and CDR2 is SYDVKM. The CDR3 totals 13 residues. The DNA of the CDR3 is TGTGCCAGCAGTTTATCCGGGACATCCGAGCAGTACTTC. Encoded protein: CASSLSGTSEQYF.

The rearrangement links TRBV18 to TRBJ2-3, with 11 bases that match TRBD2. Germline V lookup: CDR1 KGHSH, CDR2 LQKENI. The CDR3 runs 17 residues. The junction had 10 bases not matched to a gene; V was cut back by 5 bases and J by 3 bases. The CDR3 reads CASSSSLLAGATDTQYF. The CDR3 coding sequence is TGTGCCAGCTCATCCTCATTACTAGCGGGAGCGACAGATACGCAGTATTTT.

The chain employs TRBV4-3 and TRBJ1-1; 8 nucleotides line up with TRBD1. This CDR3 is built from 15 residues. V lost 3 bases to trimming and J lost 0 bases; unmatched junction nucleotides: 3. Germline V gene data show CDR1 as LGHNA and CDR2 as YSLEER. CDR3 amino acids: CASSQRGQVNTEAFF. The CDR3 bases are TGCGCCAGCAGCCAGAGGGGACAGGTGAACACTGAAGCTTTCTTT.